These T cell receptor beta chains were read from a single sample in a study of blood T cells in healthy people across ages. Each CDR3 protein gets one entry after TCRdb re-called the 5' RACE reads with MiXCR. The table records about 2 million distinct CDR3 sequences, approximately 50% of them present only once. The source material was blood. The receptors were gathered from a woman in her thirties or forties in good health. Both conserved end residues are part of each CDR3. The D gene is left open where the match is weak. Size is stated for part of the rows, as once, few or many counts, or as a class when the clone is expanded.

TRBV7-2,-,-,TRBJ2-1,CAGSPQRDRDNEQFF,TGTGCCGGCAGCCCGCAGAGGGACCGTGACAATGAGCAGTTCTTC
TRBV27,TRBD1,-,TRBJ1-5,CASSEGTGENQPQHF,TGTGCCAGCAGTGAGGGTACAGGGGAAAATCAGCCCCAGCATTTT
TRBV10-3,-,few,TRBJ1-5,CAIGRGEGNQPQHF,TGTGCCATCGGTAGAGGGGAAGGCAATCAGCCCCAGCATTTT
TRBV13,-,-,TRBJ2-1,CASGLFGRRSSYNEQFF,TGTGCCAGCGGCTTATTCGGTAGGCGGAGCTCCTACAATGAGCAGTTCTTC
TRBV20-1,TRBD2,-,TRBJ2-1,CSARNPSGVSYNEQFF,TGCAGTGCTAGAAATCCTAGCGGAGTCTCCTACAATGAGCAGTTCTTC
TRBV5-6,-,-,TRBJ2-7,CASFYSLSGHEQYF,TGTGCCAGCTTTTACAGCCTTTCTGGGCACGAGCAGTACTTC
TRBV29-1,TRBD2,many,TRBJ2-1,CSVFSGGDNEQFF,TGCAGCGTTTTTAGCGGGGGGGACAATGAGCAGTTCTTC
TRBV11-3,TRBD2,-,TRBJ2-7,CASSTQRGNYEQYF,TGTGCCAGCAGCACCCAGCGGGGGAACTACGAGCAGTACTTC
TRBV7-2,-,few,TRBJ2-7,CASSLLGPCCLEQYF,TGTGCCAGCAGCTTACTGGGCCCTTGCTGTTTGGAGCAGTACTTC
TRBV29-1,-,few,TRBJ1-2,CSVGTDGYGYTF,TGCAGCGTTGGAACAGACGGCTATGGCTACACCTTC
TRBV7-2,TRBD1,-,TRBJ2-5,CASSLEGAPRETQYF,TGTGCCAGCAGCTTAGAGGGGGCGCCACGGGAGACCCAGTACTTC
TRBV4-2,TRBD2,-,TRBJ2-4,CASSQGRTSEGVAKNIQYF,TGTGCCAGCAGCCAAGGTCGGACTAGCGAGGGGGTAGCCAAAAACATTCAGTACTTC
TRBV5-5,-,few,TRBJ2-1,CASSPGRTEQFF,TGTGCCAGCAGCCCCGGGAGAACTGAGCAGTTCTTC
TRBV7-3,TRBD1,few,TRBJ2-6,CASSSNRGSSGANVLTF,TGTGCCAGCAGCTCAAACAGGGGTTCCTCTGGGGCCAACGTCCTGACTTTC
TRBV6-6,-,-,TRBJ2-5,CANSYSPSQGTQYF,TGTGCCAACAGTTACTCGCCTTCTCAGGGGACCCAGTACTTC
TRBV7-2,TRBD1,-,TRBJ2-1,CACSFGTGGLGSYNEQFF,TGTGCCTGCAGCTTCGGGACAGGGGGCCTCGGCTCCTACAATGAGCAGTTCTTC
TRBV5-1,TRBD2,-,TRBJ2-3,CASSLAGGHLTDTQYF,TGCGCCAGCAGCTTAGCGGGGGGCCACCTCACAGATACGCAGTATTTT
TRBV28,-,-,TRBJ1-5,CASRSAKRGDNQPQHF,TGTGCCAGCAGGTCGGCCAAAAGGGGCGACAATCAGCCCCAGCATTTT
TRBV7-2,-,few,TRBJ2-7,CASSLAQGPAYEQYF,TGTGCCAGCAGCTTAGCGCAGGGCCCAGCCTACGAGCAGTACTTC
TRBV13,-,-,TRBJ2-2,CASSWKAGGVTGELFF,TGTGCCAGCAGCTGGAAGGCAGGGGGGGTCACCGGGGAGCTGTTTTTT
TRBV14,-,-,TRBJ2-1,CASSRGGPLNEQFF,TGTGCCAGCAGCCGGGGGGGGCCGCTAAATGAGCAGTTCTTC
TRBV3-1,TRBD1,-,TRBJ1-2,CASSQDLGAGGAYGYTF,TGTGCCAGCAGCCAAGATCTCGGGGCAGGGGGGGCCTATGGCTACACCTTC
TRBV9,TRBD2,-,TRBJ2-5,CASSLGTSGGSDQETQYF,TGTGCCAGCAGCCTCGGGACTAGCGGGGGGTCAGACCAAGAGACCCAGTACTTC
TRBV5-1,-,-,TRBJ1-5,CASSEGTAGNQPQHF,TGCGCCAGCAGCGAAGGGACGGCGGGCAATCAGCCCCAGCATTTT
TRBV7-2,-,-,TRBJ2-7,CASSIQGGSYEQYF,TGTGCCAGCAGCATACAGGGAGGCTCCTACGAGCAGTACTTC
TRBV11-3,-,-,TRBJ2-7,CASSQGNGRSYEQYF,TGTGCCAGCAGCCAGGGGAACGGGAGGTCCTACGAGCAGTACTTC
TRBV7-2,-,few,TRBJ2-4,CASSLARGQGNIQYF,TGTGCCAGCAGCTTAGCGAGAGGCCAGGGGAACATTCAGTACTTC
TRBV7-2,-,few,TRBJ2-5,CASSTRLGRETQYF,TGTGCCAGCAGCACCCGACTAGGACGCGAGACCCAGTACTTC
TRBV7-9,TRBD1,-,TRBJ1-2,CASSSQGALNYGYTF,TGTGCCAGCAGTTCACAGGGGGCGCTGAACTATGGCTACACCTTC
TRBV15,-,-,TRBJ2-5,CATSGLGGFGETQYF,TGTGCCACCAGCGGGCTGGGTGGATTTGGAGAGACCCAGTACTTC
TRBV7-8,-,-,TRBJ2-5,CASSPNWDNEETQYF,TGTGCCAGCAGCCCAAATTGGGACAATGAAGAGACCCAGTACTTC
TRBV29-1,-,many,TRBJ1-2,CSVEPYNYGYTF,TGCAGCGTTGAACCCTATAACTATGGCTACACCTTC
TRBV10-3,-,few,TRBJ2-1,CAISDFAASSYNEQFF,TGTGCCATCAGTGATTTCGCCGCGAGCTCCTACAATGAGCAGTTCTTC
TRBV7-2,-,-,TRBJ2-7,CASSLNQGFDEQYF,TGTGCCAGCAGCTTAAACCAGGGTTTCGACGAGCAGTACTTC
TRBV20-1,TRBD1,few,TRBJ2-5,CSAADRAKRVRGETQYF,TGCAGTGCTGCCGACAGGGCCAAAAGGGTCCGAGGAGAGACCCAGTACTTC